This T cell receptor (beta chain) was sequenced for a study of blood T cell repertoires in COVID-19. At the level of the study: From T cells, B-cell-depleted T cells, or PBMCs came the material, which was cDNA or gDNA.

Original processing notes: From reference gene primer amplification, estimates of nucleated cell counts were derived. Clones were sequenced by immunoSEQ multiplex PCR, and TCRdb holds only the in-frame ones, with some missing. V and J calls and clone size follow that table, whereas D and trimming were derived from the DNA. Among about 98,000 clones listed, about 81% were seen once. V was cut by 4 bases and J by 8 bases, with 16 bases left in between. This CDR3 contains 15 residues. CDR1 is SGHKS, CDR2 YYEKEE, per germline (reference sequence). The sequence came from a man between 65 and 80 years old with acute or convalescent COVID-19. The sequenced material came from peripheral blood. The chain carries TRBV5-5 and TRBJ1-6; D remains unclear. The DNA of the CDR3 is TGTGCCAGCAGCCGGGGAGGCCACGGGGATTCACCCCTCCACTTT. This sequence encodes CASSRGGHGDSPLHF.